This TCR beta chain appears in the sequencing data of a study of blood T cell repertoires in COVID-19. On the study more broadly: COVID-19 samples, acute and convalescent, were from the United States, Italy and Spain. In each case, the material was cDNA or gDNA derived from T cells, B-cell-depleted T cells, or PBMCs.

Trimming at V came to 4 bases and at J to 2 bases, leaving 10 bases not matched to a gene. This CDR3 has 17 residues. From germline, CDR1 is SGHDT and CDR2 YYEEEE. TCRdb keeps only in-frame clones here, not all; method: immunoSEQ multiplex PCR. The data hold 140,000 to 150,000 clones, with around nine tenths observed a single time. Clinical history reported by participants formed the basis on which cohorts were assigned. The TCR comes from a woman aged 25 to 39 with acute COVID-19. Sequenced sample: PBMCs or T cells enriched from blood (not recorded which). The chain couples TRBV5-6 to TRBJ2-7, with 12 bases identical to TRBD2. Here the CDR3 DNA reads TGTGCCAGCAGCATTTGGCCTCTAGCGGGAGGGGCCTACGAGCAGTACTTC. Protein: CASSIWPLAGGAYEQYF.